Listed here is a single T cell receptor (beta chain). These data are taken from a study of blood T cell repertoires in COVID-19. Study summary: COVID-19 samples from acute and convalescent phases originated in the United States, Italy and Spain. The cDNA or gDNA used as material had been derived from T cells, B-cell-depleted T cells, or PBMCs.

Original processing methods: Scientists estimated how many nucleated cells there were by amplifying reference gene primers. Produced via immunoSEQ multiplex PCR; TCRdb's table is partial and in-frame only. V, J and clone size are those of that table, while D and trimming were read from the DNA. The top ten hold about 2.6% of the sample, which has 200,000 or so clones, 88% seen once. The CDR3 totals 16 residues. Looked up from germline, CDR1 is SGHRS and CDR2 is YFSETQ. Trimming took off 0 bases at V and 1 base at J, with 10 bases between the two ends. Cohort 3 recovery required two negative PCRs, clearance, or symptom resolution.

The TCR comes from a woman in her twenties or thirties who had recovered from COVID-19. The rearrangement links TRBV5-1 to TRBJ2-2, with D possibly matching TRBD2 (7 bases). Sequencing was done on a sample of PBMCs or T cells enriched from blood (not recorded which). The CDR3 here is CASSLAGGRNTGELFF. CDR3 coding DNA: TGCGCCAGCAGCTTGGCGGGGGGCCGGAACACCGGGGAGCTGTTTTTT.